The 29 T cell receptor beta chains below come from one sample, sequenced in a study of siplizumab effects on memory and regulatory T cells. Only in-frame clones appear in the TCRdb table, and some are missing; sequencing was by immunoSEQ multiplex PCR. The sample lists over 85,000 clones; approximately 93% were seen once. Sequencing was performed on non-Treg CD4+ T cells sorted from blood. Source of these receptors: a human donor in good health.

CDR3 residues: CASSLGPLRGVGSHEQFF. The CDR3 DNA follows: TGTGCCAGCAGCTTAGGGCCCCTCAGGGGAGTGGGGTCGCATGAGCAGTTCTTC. The chain couples TRBV7-8 to TRBJ2-1, with D possibly matching TRBD1 (6 bases). Trimming cost V 1 base and J 8 bases, with 24 bases left between them. The CDR3 is made up of 18 amino acids. Germline-derived CDR1 and CDR2 are SGHVS and FQNEAQ.

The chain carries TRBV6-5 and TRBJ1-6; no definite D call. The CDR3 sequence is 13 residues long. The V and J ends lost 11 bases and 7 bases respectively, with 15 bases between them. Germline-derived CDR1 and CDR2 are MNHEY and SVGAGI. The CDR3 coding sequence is TGTGCCTCTACCCGGCTGGGGAATTCACCCCTCCACTTT. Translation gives CASTRLGNSPLHF.

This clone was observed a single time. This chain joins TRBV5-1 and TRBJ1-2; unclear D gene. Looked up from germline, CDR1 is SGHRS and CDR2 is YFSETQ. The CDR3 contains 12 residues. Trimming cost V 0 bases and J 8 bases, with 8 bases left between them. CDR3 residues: CASSLVGHGYTF. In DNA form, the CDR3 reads TGCGCCAGCAGCTTGGTAGGGCACGGCTACACCTTC. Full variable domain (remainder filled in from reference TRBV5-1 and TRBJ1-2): KAGVTQTPRYLIKTRGQQVTLSCSPISGHRSVSWYQQTPGQGLQFLFEYFSETQRNKGNFPGRFSGRQFSNSRSEMNVSTLELGDSALYLCASSLVGHGYTFGSGTRLTVV.

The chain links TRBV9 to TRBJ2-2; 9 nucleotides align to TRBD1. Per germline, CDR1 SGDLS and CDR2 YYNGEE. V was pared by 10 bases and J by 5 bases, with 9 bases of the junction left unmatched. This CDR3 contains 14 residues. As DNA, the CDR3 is TGTGCCTCCCAGGGACAGGGAAAAACCGGGGAGCTGTTTTTT. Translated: CASQGQGKTGELFF.

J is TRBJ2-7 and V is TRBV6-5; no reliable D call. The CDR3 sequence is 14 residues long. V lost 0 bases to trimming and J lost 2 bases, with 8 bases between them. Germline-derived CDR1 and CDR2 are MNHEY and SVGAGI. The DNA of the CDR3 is TGTGCCAGCAGTTACTCGGTCAGCACCTACGAGCAGTACTTC. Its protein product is CASSYSVSTYEQYF.

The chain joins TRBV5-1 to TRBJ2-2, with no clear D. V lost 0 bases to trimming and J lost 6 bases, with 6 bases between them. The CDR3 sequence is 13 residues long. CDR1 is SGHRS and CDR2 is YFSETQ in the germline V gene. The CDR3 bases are TGCGCCAGCAGCTTGGATAGGGCCGGGGAGCTGTTTTTT. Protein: CASSLDRAGELFF.

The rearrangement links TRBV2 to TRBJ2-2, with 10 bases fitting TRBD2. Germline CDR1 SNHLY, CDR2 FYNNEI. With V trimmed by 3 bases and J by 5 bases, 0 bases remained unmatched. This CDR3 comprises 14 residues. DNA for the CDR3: TGTGCCAGCAGTGAGACTAGCGGGACCGGGGAGCTGTTTTTT. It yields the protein CASSETSGTGELFF.

The DNA of the CDR3 is TGTGCCAGCAGTTTTCAGGGACTGCACAATCAGCCCCAGCATTTT. This codes for CASSFQGLHNQPQHF. The chain is built from TRBV27 and TRBJ1-5; D perhaps matches TRBD1 (5 bases). Between the trimmed V and J ends, which lost 3 bases and 3 bases, there was a span of 12 bases. Germline CDR1 MNHEY, CDR2 SMNVEV (reference sequence). The CDR3 has 15 amino acids.

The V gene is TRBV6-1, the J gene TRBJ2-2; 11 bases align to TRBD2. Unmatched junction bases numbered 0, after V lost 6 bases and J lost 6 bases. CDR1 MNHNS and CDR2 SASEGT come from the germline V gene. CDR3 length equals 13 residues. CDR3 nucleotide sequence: TGTGCCAGCAGGACTAGCGGGGCCGGGGAGCTGTTTTTT. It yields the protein CASRTSGAGELFF.

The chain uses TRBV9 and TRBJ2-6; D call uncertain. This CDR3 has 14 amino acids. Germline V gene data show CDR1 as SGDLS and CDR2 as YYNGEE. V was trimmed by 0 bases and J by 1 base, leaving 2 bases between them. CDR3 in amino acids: CASSVGSGANVLTF. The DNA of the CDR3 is TGTGCCAGCAGCGTAGGGTCTGGGGCCAACGTCCTGACTTTC. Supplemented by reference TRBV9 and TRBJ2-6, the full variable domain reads DSGVTQTPKHLITATGQRVTLRCSPRSGDLSVYWYQQSLDQGLQFLIQYYNGEERAKGNILERFSAQQFPDLHSELNLSSLELGDSALYFCASSVGSGANVLTFGAGSRLTVL.

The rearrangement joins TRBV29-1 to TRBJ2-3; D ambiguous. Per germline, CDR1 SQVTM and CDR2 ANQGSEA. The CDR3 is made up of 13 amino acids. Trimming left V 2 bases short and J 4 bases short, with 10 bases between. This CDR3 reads CSVEQVVADTQYF. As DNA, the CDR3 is TGCAGCGTTGAACAGGTGGTTGCAGATACGCAGTATTTT.

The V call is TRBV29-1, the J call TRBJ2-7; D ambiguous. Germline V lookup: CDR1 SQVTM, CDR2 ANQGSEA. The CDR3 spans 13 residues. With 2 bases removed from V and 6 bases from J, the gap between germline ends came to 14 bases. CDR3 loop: CSVERTVGGEQYF. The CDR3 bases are TGCAGCGTTGAAAGGACGGTTGGCGGCGAGCAGTACTTC.

The CDR3 DNA reads as TGTGCCAGCAGCCTGCTAGCGGGGGGGCCCGGGGCCAACGTCCTGACTTTC. Encoded protein: CASSLLAGGPGANVLTF. This sequence joins TRBV9 and TRBJ2-6; 12 bases map to TRBD2. The germline V gene has CDR1 SGDLS and CDR2 YYNGEE. This CDR3 contains 17 residues. V dropped 4 bases and J dropped 4; count of bases not matched to a gene: 6.

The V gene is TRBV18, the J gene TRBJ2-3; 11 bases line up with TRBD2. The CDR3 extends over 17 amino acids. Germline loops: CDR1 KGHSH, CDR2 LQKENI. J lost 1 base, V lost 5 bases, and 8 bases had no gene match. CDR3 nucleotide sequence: TGTGCCAGCTCAGCCGGGACTAGCGGAGTTCGCACAGATACGCAGTATTTT. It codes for CASSAGTSGVRTDTQYF.

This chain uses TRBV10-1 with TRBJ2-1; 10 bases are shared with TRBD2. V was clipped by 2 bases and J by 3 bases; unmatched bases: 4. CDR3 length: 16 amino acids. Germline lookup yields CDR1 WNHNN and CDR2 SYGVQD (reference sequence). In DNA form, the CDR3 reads TGCGCCAGCAGTGAGCTAGCGGGGGCGAGCTACAATGAGCAGTTCTTC. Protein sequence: CASSELAGASYNEQFF.

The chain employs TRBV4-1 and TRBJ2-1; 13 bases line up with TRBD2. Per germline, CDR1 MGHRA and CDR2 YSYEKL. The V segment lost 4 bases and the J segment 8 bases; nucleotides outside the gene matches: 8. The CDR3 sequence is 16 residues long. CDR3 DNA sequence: TGCGCCAGCAGCCCGACGACTAGCGGGAGGTTGCATGAGCAGTTCTTC. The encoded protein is CASSPTTSGRLHEQFF.

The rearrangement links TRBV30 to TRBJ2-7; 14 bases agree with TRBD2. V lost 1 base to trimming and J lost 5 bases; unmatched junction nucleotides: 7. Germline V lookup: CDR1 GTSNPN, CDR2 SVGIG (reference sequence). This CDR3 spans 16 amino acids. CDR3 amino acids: CAWSDGTSGSVNEQYF. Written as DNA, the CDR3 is TGTGCCTGGAGTGACGGGACTAGCGGGAGCGTCAACGAGCAGTACTTC. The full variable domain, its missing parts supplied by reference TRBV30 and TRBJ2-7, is SQTIHQWPATLVQPVGSPLSLECTVEGTSNPNLYWYRQAAGRGLQLLFYSVGIGQISSEVPQNLSASRPQDRQFILSSKKLLLSDSGFYLCAWSDGTSGSVNEQYFGPGTRLTVT.

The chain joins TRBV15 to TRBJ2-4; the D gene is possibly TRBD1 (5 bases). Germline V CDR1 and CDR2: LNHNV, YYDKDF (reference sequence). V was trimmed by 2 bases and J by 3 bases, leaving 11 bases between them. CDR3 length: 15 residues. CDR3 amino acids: CATSRPQGGKNIQYF. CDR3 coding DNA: TGTGCCACCAGCAGACCTCAGGGCGGCAAAAACATTCAGTACTTC.

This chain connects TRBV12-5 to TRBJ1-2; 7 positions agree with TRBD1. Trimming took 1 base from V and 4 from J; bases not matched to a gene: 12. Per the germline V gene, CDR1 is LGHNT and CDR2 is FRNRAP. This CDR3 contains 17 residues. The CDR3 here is CASGLAPDRRRSYGYTF. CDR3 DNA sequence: TGTGCTAGTGGTTTGGCCCCGGACAGGCGCCGTAGCTATGGCTACACCTTC.

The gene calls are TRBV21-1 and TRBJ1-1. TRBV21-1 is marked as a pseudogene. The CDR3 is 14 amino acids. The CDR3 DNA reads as TGTGCCAGCAGCAAGCTCGGAAGGAACACTGAAGCTTTCTTT. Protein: CASSKLGRNTEAFF.

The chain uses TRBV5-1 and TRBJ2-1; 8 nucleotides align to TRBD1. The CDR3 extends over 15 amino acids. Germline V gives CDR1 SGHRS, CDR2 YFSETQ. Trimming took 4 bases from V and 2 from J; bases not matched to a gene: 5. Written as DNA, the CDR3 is TGCGCCAGCAGCCCGCAGACAGGGGCCTACAATGAGCAGTTCTTC. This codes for CASSPQTGAYNEQFF.

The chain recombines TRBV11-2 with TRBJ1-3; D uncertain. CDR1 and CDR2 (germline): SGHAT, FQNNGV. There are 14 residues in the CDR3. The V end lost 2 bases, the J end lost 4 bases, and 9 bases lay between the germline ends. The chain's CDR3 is CASSLYGRGNTIYF. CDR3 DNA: TGTGCCAGCAGCTTATATGGGAGGGGAAACACCATATATTTT. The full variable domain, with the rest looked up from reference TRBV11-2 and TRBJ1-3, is EAGVAQSPRYKIIEKRQSVAFWCNPISGHATLYWYQQILGQGPKLLIQFQNNGVVDDSQLPKDRFSAERLKGVDSTLKIQPAKLEDSAVYLCASSLYGRGNTIYFGEGSWLTVV.

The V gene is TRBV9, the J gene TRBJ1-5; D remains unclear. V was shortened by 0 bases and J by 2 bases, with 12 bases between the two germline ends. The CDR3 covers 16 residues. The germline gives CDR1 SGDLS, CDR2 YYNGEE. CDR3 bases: TGTGCCAGCAGCGTAGCCCCAGGCCCGGGCAATCAGCCCCAGCATTTT. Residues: CASSVAPGPGNQPQHF.

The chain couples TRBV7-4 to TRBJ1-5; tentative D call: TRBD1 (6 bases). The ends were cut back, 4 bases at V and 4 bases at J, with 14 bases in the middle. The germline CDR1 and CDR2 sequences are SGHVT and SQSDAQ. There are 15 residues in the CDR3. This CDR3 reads CASSSDRRSNQPQHF. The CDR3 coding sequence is TGTGCCAGCAGCTCCGACAGGCGCTCGAATCAGCCCCAGCATTTT.

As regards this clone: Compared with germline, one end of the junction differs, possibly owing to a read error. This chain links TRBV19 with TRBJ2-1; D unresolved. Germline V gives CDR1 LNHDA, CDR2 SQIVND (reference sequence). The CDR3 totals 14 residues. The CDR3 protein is CASSSTSRIYEQLF. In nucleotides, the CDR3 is TGTGCCAGTAGTAGTACTTCACGGATATATGAGCAGCTCTTC. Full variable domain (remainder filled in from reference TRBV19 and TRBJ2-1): DGGITQSPKYLFRKEGQNVTLSCEQNLNHDAMYWYRQDPGQGLRLIYYSQIVNDFQKGDIAEGYSVSREKKESFPLTVTSAQKNPTAFYLCASSSTSRIYEQLFGPGTRLTVL.

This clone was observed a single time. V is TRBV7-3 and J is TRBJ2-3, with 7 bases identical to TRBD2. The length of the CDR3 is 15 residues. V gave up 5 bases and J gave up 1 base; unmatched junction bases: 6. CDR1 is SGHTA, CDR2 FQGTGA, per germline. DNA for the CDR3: TGTGCCAGCAGCGTAAGCGGGGTAGGCACAGATACGCAGTATTTT. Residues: CASSVSGVGTDTQYF.

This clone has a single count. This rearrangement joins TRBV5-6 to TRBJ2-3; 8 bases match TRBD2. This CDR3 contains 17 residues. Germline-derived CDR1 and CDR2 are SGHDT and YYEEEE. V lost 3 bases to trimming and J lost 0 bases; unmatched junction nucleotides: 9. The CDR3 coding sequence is TGTGCCAGCAGCTCCCGATTACTAGCGGCTAGCACAGATACGCAGTATTTT. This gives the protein CASSSRLLAASTDTQYF.

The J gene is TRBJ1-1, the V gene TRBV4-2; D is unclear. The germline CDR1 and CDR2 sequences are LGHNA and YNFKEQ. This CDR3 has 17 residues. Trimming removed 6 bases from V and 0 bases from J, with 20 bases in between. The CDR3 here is CASSLGRLGSLNTEAFF. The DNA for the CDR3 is TGTGCCAGCAGTCTCGGGAGACTGGGGTCCCTGAACACTGAAGCTTTCTTT.

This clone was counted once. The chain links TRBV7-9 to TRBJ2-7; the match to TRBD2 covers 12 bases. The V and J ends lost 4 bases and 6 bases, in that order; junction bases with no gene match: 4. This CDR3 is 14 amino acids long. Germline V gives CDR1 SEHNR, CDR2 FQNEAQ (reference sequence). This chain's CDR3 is CASSSGLAGREQYF. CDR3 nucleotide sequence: TGTGCCAGCAGCTCCGGACTAGCGGGACGCGAGCAGTACTTC.